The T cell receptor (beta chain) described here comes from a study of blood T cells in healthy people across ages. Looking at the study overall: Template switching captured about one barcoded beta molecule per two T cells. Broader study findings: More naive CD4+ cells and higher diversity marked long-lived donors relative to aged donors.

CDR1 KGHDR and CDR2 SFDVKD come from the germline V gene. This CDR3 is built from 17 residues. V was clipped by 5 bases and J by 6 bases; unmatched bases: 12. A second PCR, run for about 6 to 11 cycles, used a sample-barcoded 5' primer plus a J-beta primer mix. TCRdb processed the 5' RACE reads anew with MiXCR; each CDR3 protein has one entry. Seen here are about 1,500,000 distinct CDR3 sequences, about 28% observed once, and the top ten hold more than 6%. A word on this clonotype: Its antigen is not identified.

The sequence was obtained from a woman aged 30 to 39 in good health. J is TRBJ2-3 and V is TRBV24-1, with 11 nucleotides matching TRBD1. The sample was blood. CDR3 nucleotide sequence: TGTGCCACCAGTGCCCGGACAGGGGGCCGGCTTAGGGATACGCAGTATTTT. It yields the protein CATSARTGGRLRDTQYF.